A single sample is the source of the 13 T cell receptor beta chains below, sequenced in a study of blood T cell repertoires in COVID-19. Here immunoSEQ multiplex PCR was the method, and the copy in TCRdb shows in-frame clones only, minus some. The top ten hold over 25% of the sample, which has about 57,000 clones, 70% to 80% seen once. Sequencing was carried out using peripheral blood. These TCRs come from a human donor in a cohort sampled during active COVID-19.

The V and J genes are TRBV13 and TRBJ1-2; 7 bases match TRBD1. Germline V gives CDR1 PRHDT, CDR2 FYEKMQ (reference sequence). V shed 0 bases and J 4 bases; nucleotides not matched to a gene: 5. This CDR3 spans 15 amino acids. CDR3 DNA: TGTGCCAGCAGCTTAGGGACAGGGTCAATCTATGGCTACACCTTC. Translating it yields CASSLGTGSIYGYTF.

This clone has only a few counts. This chain uses TRBV7-8 with TRBJ2-2; 11 nucleotides agree with TRBD2. Losses at the gene ends were 7 bases for V and 4 bases for J; bases not matched to a gene: 5. Germline V gene sequence: CDR1 SGHVS, CDR2 FQNEAQ. The length of the CDR3 is 15 residues. This CDR3 reads CASKGLAGFTGELFF. In DNA form, the CDR3 reads TGTGCCAGCAAAGGACTAGCGGGCTTCACCGGGGAGCTGTTTTTT.

With regard to this clone: Other nucleotide sequences in the sample specify the same CDR3. The chain joins TRBV15 to TRBJ2-7; the match to TRBD1 covers 10 bases. J gave up 4 bases and V 1 base, and 1 base lay outside the gene matches. CDR1 and CDR2 from the germline V gene are LNHNV and YYDKDF (reference sequence). The CDR3 runs to 14 residues. The CDR3 DNA sequence: TGTGCCACCAGCAGAGCGGGACAGGGGTACGAGCAGTACTTC. Protein sequence: CATSRAGQGYEQYF.

The rearrangement uses TRBV19 and TRBJ2-5; 10 nucleotides agree with TRBD2. The CDR3 runs 14 residues. CDR1 and CDR2 (germline): LNHDA, SQIVND (reference sequence). V shed 6 bases, J shed 7 bases, and the junction held 8 bases outside the gene matches. The CDR3 DNA sequence: TGTGCCAGTAGGGAAGCGGGAGGGATGGGGACCCAGTACTTC. Its protein product is CASREAGGMGTQYF.

This clone was counted only a few times. This chain links TRBV19 with TRBJ1-5; D is perhaps TRBD1 (6 bases). V lost 11 bases, J lost 9 bases, and 20 bases lay in between. Germline values: CDR1 LNHDA, CDR2 SQIVND (reference sequence). The CDR3 runs 13 residues. The CDR3 coding sequence is TGTGCCGGATCAGACAGGCCCTCCAGGCCCCAGCATTTT. This translates into CAGSDRPSRPQHF.

CDR3 in DNA: TGTGCCAGCAGCGTCAGAGGTGGGTGGGGCGAGACCCAGTACTTC. It is translated as CASSVRGGWGETQYF. This chain uses TRBV9 with TRBJ2-5; perhaps TRBD1 as D (5 bases). The germline V and J ends were trimmed by 2 bases and 5 bases, with 16 bases remaining between them. This CDR3 contains 15 residues. Germline V gives CDR1 SGDLS, CDR2 YYNGEE.

The sample holds a few counts of this clone. This chain connects TRBV3-1 (or the pseudogene TRBV3-2) to TRBJ1-5; 7 nucleotides align to TRBD1. Germline V gives CDR1 LGHDT, CDR2 YNNKEL (reference sequence). The ends lost 5 bases at V and 4 bases at J; junction bases unmatched: 5. This CDR3 has 14 residues. The CDR3 sequence: CASSETGPNQPQHF. The CDR3 DNA reads as TGTGCCAGCAGCGAGACAGGGCCGAATCAGCCCCAGCATTTT.

This chain links TRBV5-1 with TRBJ2-1, with D tentatively TRBD1 (6 bases). Germline CDR1 is SGHRS and CDR2 is YFSETQ. V lost 1 base and J 8 bases, leaving 19 bases between the germline ends. This CDR3 comprises 16 residues. Here the CDR3 reads CASSLRLQGTTDEQFF. In DNA form, the CDR3 reads TGCGCCAGCAGCTTGAGATTACAGGGAACCACCGATGAGCAGTTCTTC.

This sequence joins TRBV5-5 and TRBJ2-3; TRBD1 aligns across 9 bases. The J segment lost 2 bases and the V segment lost 5 bases, leaving 6 bases of the junction unmatched. Per germline, CDR1 SGHKS and CDR2 YYEKEE (reference sequence). CDR3 length: 15 residues. CDR3 sequence: CASSWTGAFTDTQYF. CDR3 in DNA: TGTGCCAGCAGTTGGACAGGGGCTTTCACAGATACGCAGTATTTT. Together with reference TRBV5-5 and TRBJ2-3, the CDR3 gives the full variable domain: DAGVTQSPTHLIKTRGQQVTLRCSPISGHKSVSWYQQVLGQGPQFIFQYYEKEERGRGNFPDRFSARQFPNYSSELNVNALLLGDSALYLCASSWTGAFTDTQYFGPGTRLTVL.

J is TRBJ1-2 and V is TRBV4-3; 7 positions agree with TRBD1. Germline V gives CDR1 LGHNA, CDR2 YSLEER. V lost 1 base, J lost 7 bases, and 6 bases stayed unmatched. The CDR3 totals 14 residues. In DNA form, the CDR3 reads TGCGCCAGCAGCCAAGGTCTAGGGGGCGGTGGCTACACCTTC. Its translation is CASSQGLGGGGYTF.

This clone was recorded a few times. The chain is built from TRBV4-3 and TRBJ2-3; tentatively, D is TRBD2 (6 bases). The CDR3 runs to 14 residues. In germline, CDR1 is LGHNA, CDR2 YSLEER. V lost 1 base and J 4 bases, leaving 9 bases between the germline ends. CDR3 sequence reads: CASSQAGRPDTQYF. The CDR3 DNA reads TGCGCCAGCAGCCAAGCGGGGAGGCCAGATACGCAGTATTTT.

The chain has TRBV4-1 and TRBJ2-5; the match to TRBD2 covers 12 bases. CDR1 MGHRA and CDR2 YSYEKL come from the germline V gene. The CDR3 runs to 15 residues. J was trimmed by 7 bases and V by 1 base; bases with no gene match: 4. CDR3 loop: CASSQGLAGVATQYF. DNA for the CDR3: TGCGCCAGCAGCCAAGGACTAGCGGGAGTCGCGACCCAGTACTTC.

The chain has TRBV29-1 and TRBJ1-1, with 7 positions matching TRBD1. From germline, CDR1 is SQVTM and CDR2 ANQGSEA. The CDR3 spans 14 residues. V lost 6 bases to trimming and J lost 3 bases; unmatched junction nucleotides: 10. Here the CDR3 DNA reads TGCAGCGTCTCAATCCAGGGGGGCTACACTGAAGCTTTCTTT. This translates into CSVSIQGGYTEAFF.